This TCR beta chain was identified during a study of cytomegalovirus exposure and HLA in healthy donors (TCRdb year 2017). A note on the overall study: In an earlier analysis of several hundred of the donors, 276 Gb of sequence data and just under 120 million unique TCR beta sequences from roughly 190 million T cells were reported. Rather than using new phenotypic data, the later analysis identified candidate immune exposures from TCR beta sequences and from how often those sequences occurred across donors. Donor age, sex, ethnicity and CMV serostatus were compiled alongside the repertoire data. Genome-wide SNP genotypes for about 60% of the 666 donors were used in a later genetic analysis, which treated that subset as a discovery cohort. The aim of the study was to test whether cataloging public T cell receptors could identify signatures of past pathogen exposure. In addition to the first cohort of around 670 subjects, a separate validation cohort of over 90 different subjects was used. Among about 390 genotyped donors of the cohort, an average of approximately 240,000 unique TCR beta nucleotide sequences were sequenced per donor, about a sixth of them non-productive. Typing coverage differed by locus: A, B, C, DRB1 and DQB1 were typed in roughly 620-640 donors, DQA1 in 500 to 550, DPA1 in 606, and DPB1 in just under 480. An early release that covered several hundred HLA-typed donors contained approximately 320 gigabases of sequencing data and 75 million to 100 million unique TCR sequences. HLA typing included class I and class II loci at four-digit resolution. The study used immunosequencing to profile the T cell repertoires of under 700 subjects and linked those repertoires to cytomegalovirus serostatus. A handful of DR-DQ haplotypes were handled as single units for association and clustering because linkage in the cohort was strong. Every repertoire in the discovery cohort had been generated on one and the same sequencing platform. To predict cytomegalovirus infection status, the study combined high-throughput TCR immunosequencing, statistical association of individual TCRs with disease status, and machine learning. A later analysis re-examined previously published TCR beta repertoires from over 500 donors and added high-resolution HLA genotyping to investigate patterns of TCR occurrence. Of the 300 to 450 genotyped donors, about 80% fell in the genetic ancestry cluster associated with self-reported Caucasian donors. To decide whether each TCR beta V gene segment behaved as functional or pseudogenic, an earlier analysis of nearly 600 of the donors relied on high-throughput TCR beta sequencing.

This clone was found a few times. No antigen is known for it. No much larger clone exists at a distance of one base, and base qualities are not known. The paper as a whole reports these results and caveats: A total of around 150 TCR beta chains were listed by the study as associated with cytomegalovirus. Some IMGT-functional V segments, including TRBV6-2 and TRBV6-3, could not be told apart with the 87-base-pair reads, so those segments were excluded. Across donors, most TCR sequences were observed very rarely, whereas some public TCRs were present in many individuals. CMV serostatus was the only immune exposure information available for the cohort. A cluster of highly shared sequence variants was judged likely to represent a technical artifact of the sequencing pipeline. A later analysis found that HLA-associated TCR beta chains were more clonally expanded and had lower generation probabilities than equally common non-associated chains. The classifier was reported to diagnose cytomegalovirus status with high specificity and sensitivity in both the original and validation cohorts. A later analysis reported that several top co-occurrence clusters appeared linked to parvovirus B19, influenza, CMV and Epstein-Barr virus. In vitro tests confirmed that a few of the cytomegalovirus-associated TCR beta chains recognize cytomegalovirus antigens. A later genetic analysis reported fewer N-insertions in productive TCRs among donors in an Asian-associated ancestry cluster than the roughly 650-donor mean. Broadly in line with IMGT annotations, most TCR beta V segments showed up in productive rearrangements about 90% or about 30% of the time in an earlier analysis of some 590 of the donors. Most CMV-associated TCR beta chains appeared to be HLA-restricted in a later analysis, and the HLA associations seemed to be driven largely by CMV exposure. An association between a missense DCLRE1C variant and V-gene and J-gene trimming of TCR beta chains was found in a later genetic analysis and replicated in an independent cohort. Presence/absence analyses assumed roughly uniform sequencing depth across donors, an assumption that may not hold. A later analysis associated about 17,000 TCR beta sequences with specific HLA alleles at a false discovery rate of 0.05. Because counts were too low, about 15 rarely observed V segments, including chromosome 9 orphons, were left out of the earlier analysis of approximately 500 of the donors. Linkage disequilibrium might explain the correlated functional status among segregating V segments, but an unknown experimental factor could not be excluded. HLA typing was unavailable for some donors at each locus, so association tests used only the typed subset. Strong co-occurrence of HLA alleles, especially DR and DQ, made assigning TCR associations to individual alleles difficult. The authors suggested that the approach could potentially be extended to other disease states and immunological phenotypes. A further reported finding was that TCR beta sequences accurately predicted the HLA-A and HLA-B alleles for most subjects in the first cohort. A later analysis found that TCR association rates varied across HLA loci, with DRB1 alleles showing the most associated TCRs and HLA-C alleles the fewest. In this cohort, only TCR beta chains were sequenced, and detectable features were limited by the absence of alpha or paired-chain data.

Libraries were built with the immunoSEQ multiplex PCR assay. A mixture of 60 forward primers for TCR Vbeta segments and 13 reverse primers for TCR Jbeta segments was used in the multiplex PCR. A multiplex PCR assay on genomic DNA amplified the CDR3 region of rearranged TCR beta genes. The amplified TCR beta libraries were sequenced on the Illumina HiSeq System as 87-base-pair reads. Regarding the original processing steps: Across the 670 or so repertoires, a later analysis counted tens of millions of unique TCR beta chains, around 10 million of which were shared by at least two donors. To remove PCR and sequencing errors, raw reads were error-corrected and collapsed into unique sequences using a nearest-neighbor algorithm that merged closely related sequences. Alignment of CDR3 sequences to IMGT reference sequences was used to assign V, D and J gene segments. For a sequence to be retained, a match of at least six nucleotides to both a V gene segment and a J gene segment was required. Rearrangements were called productive when the CDR3 lacked stop codons and stayed in frame with V and J; all others were non-productive. CDR3 was defined according to IMGT convention as the region running from the second conserved V-encoded cysteine to the conserved J-encoded phenylalanine. Sequences without an unambiguous match to a single V gene segment were excluded from the earlier analysis of 587 of the donors. An earlier analysis of fewer than 650 of the donors classified V segments as functional when productive rearrangements were above 56.7% and as segregating when the standard deviation between donors was above 5%. A statistical classification framework was built for diagnosing cytomegalovirus status from the catalog of TCR beta chain sequences. In a later analysis, TCR nucleotide sequences were compared against IMGT/GENE-DB human TR gene sequences so that V and J genes could be assigned. Using the TCRdist pipeline, a later analysis assigned CDR3 sequences along with most-parsimonious VDJ recombination scenarios. In a later analysis, each TCR beta chain was defined by its CDR3 amino acid sequence together with its V-gene family, and reads without a unique V-gene family were excluded. In a later analysis, around 600 highly shared, low-generation-probability nucleotide sequences were removed to address suspected cross-contamination and a sequencing artifact. For each public chain, a later analysis derived a clonal expansion index from normalized ranks of inferred template counts within each repertoire. A later analysis computed generation probabilities with a VDJ recombination model fitted to out-of-frame rearrangements, and checked the results against IGoR. In a later analysis, TCR-TCR, TCR-HLA and TCR-CMV co-occurrence was scored with hypergeometric tests, and a repertoire-size bias correction was applied to TCR pairs. A later analysis estimated false discovery rates by permuting HLA or CMV assignments 20 times. In a later analysis, co-occurring TCRs were grouped with DBSCAN, and TCRdist sequence similarity was added when clustering was performed within HLA-allele-positive subsets. Repertoires with fewer than 30,000 or more than 120,000 public chains, plus five repertoires with anomalous nucleotide sharing, were excluded from co-occurrence clustering. TCRdb retrieved this table from immuneACCESS and kept in-frame rearrangements only. Not all clones are present; in checked studies, unresolved V genes account for under half, and no reason is known for the remainder. That table furnishes V, J and clone size, whereas the DNA furnished D and trimming. This sample is represented by roughly 130,000 clones; roughly 62% of them were singletons. Of the sample, roughly 1.6% is held by the ten largest clones.

The cohort comprised fewer than 750 healthy bone marrow donors. All cohort members were sampled while nominally healthy, although unrecorded immune exposures were likely present. The donor was CMV seropositive and was included in the group of 250 to 300 seropositive cohort members. A peripheral blood sample was collected from each donor, and TCR beta sequencing was performed on peripheral blood mononuclear cells. The Qiagen DNeasy Blood Extraction Kit was used to extract genomic DNA from the blood cell samples. Counted from cysteine to phenylalanine, this CDR3 has 16 amino acids. The sequence is cut down to CDR3 DNA, 48 bases in frame from base 1. Looking up the germline V gene yields CDR1 SGHRS and CDR2 YFSETQ. Trimming removed 4 bases from V and 5 bases from J; the gene matches leave 6 bases unexplained.

This receptor was taken from a man aged 30 to 39 in good health and CMV-seropositive. The specimen was PBMCs. The V and J segments used are TRBV5-1 and TRBJ2-2; 12 of the junction bases match TRBD2. The CDR3 corresponds to CASSPLLAGGTGELFF. DNA sequence: TGCGCCAGCAGCCCACTCCTAGCGGGAGGGACCGGGGAGCTGTTTTTT.